The subject of this entry is one T cell receptor (beta chain). Trimming took off 3 bases at V and 6 bases at J, with 14 bases between the two ends. Germline values: CDR1 MDHEN, CDR2 SYDVKM. The CDR3 contains 14 residues. This sample was included in a study of OX40 agonist ivuxolimab in advanced cancers. Turning to the study itself: Subjects had a mean age of roughly 60 years, with a range of 23 to 79; 82.7% were male.

Exclusion of a patient followed from autoimmune disease history or systemic immunosuppression. This table comes from immunoSEQ multiplex PCR, and its TCRdb copy is limited to in-frame clones, with some not included. The sample records about 84,000 clones, over 65% being singletons. The clonotype comes from an adult with an advanced solid tumor such as melanoma, head and neck, liver or kidney cancer. Sequenced material: CD4+ or CD8+ T cells sorted from blood, taken in a trial of the OX40 agonist ivuxolimab. The chain uses TRBV28 and TRBJ1-2; D is ambiguous. This CDR3 is CASSFPLLRDGYTF. The CDR3 DNA reads as TGTGCCAGCAGTTTCCCTTTATTGAGGGATGGCTACACCTTC.